The source of this T cell receptor (beta chain) is a study of blood T cell repertoires in COVID-19. Study context: Sources were T cells, B-cell-depleted T cells, or PBMCs; the material itself was cDNA or gDNA.

Produced via immunoSEQ multiplex PCR; TCRdb's table is partial and in-frame only. The sample gives about 90,000 clones, about 90% of which show up once; 17% is in the top ten. This clone appeared once. Trimming pared 3 bases from V and 2 bases from J, leaving 10 bases between. This CDR3 contains 14 residues. Germline lookup yields CDR1 MGHRA and CDR2 YSYEKL. V usage is TRBV4-1 and J usage is TRBJ2-5, with D perhaps TRBD1 (5 bases). This receptor was taken from a human donor in a cohort sampled during active COVID-19. The specimen sequenced was peripheral blood. CDR3 region: CASSQADKQETQYF. For the CDR3, the DNA is TGCGCCAGCAGCCAGGCGGACAAACAAGAGACCCAGTACTTC.